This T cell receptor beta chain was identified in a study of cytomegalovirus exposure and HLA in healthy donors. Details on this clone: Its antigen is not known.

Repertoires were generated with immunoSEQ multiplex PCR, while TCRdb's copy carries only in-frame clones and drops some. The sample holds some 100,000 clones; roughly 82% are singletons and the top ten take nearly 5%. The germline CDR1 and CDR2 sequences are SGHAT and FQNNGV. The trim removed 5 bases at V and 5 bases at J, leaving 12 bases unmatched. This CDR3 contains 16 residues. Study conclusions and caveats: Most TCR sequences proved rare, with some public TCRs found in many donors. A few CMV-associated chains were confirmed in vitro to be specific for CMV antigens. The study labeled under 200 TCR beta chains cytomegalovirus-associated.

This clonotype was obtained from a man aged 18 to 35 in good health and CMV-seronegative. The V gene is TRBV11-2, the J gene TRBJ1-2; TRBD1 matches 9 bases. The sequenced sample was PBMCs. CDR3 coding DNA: TGTGCCAGCAGCGGAACCGGGACAGGGAAATTTTATGGCTACACCTTC. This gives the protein CASSGTGTGKFYGYTF.